Below, 14 T cell receptor beta chains from the same sample are listed, as sequenced in a study of technical replicates of blood from four donors. Libraries were prepared by immunoSEQ multiplex PCR; TCRdb keeps only in-frame clonotypes and omits some of them. The sample lists about 87,000 clones, more than 85% occurring once. The material sequenced was T cells isolated from PBMCs. These receptors were collected from a human donor in good health.

The rearrangement links TRBV19 to TRBJ2-7; a weak D match, TRBD2 (6 bases). The CDR3 is 15 amino acids. V lost 3 bases and J lost 3, with 15 bases in between. Germline loops: CDR1 LNHDA, CDR2 SQIVND (reference sequence). As DNA, the CDR3 is TGTGCCAGTAGTATTGGGAGGAGGGACCTCTACGAGCAGTACTTC. It translates to CASSIGRRDLYEQYF.

V is TRBV4-1 and J is TRBJ2-2, with D hard to call. V was cut by 1 base and J by 2 bases, with 5 bases left in between. The CDR3 has 14 amino acids. Germline V CDR1 and CDR2: MGHRA, YSYEKL. The CDR3 spells CASSQAKNTGELFF. Here the CDR3 DNA reads TGCGCCAGCAGCCAAGCAAAAAACACCGGGGAGCTGTTTTTT.

The chain has TRBV4-3 and TRBJ2-1; TRBD2 matches at 10 bases. CDR1 and CDR2 (germline): LGHNA, YSLEER. This CDR3 spans 16 amino acids. After removal of 3 bases from V and 6 bases from J, the junction contained 8 bases not matched to a gene. The CDR3: CASSQDQGLASNEQFF. DNA for the CDR3: TGCGCCAGCAGCCAGGACCAGGGACTAGCGTCCAATGAGCAGTTCTTC.

The rearrangement joins TRBV19 to TRBJ2-3; D ambiguous. Germline loops: CDR1 LNHDA, CDR2 SQIVND (reference sequence). The CDR3 extends over 13 amino acids. V was clipped by 3 bases and J by 4 bases, with 8 bases between them. The chain's CDR3 is CASSIFYPDTQYF. Written as DNA, the CDR3 is TGTGCCAGTAGTATTTTCTACCCAGATACGCAGTATTTT.

The V call is TRBV27, the J call TRBJ1-1, with TRBD1 as a possible D gene (6 bases). The germline CDR1 and CDR2 sequences are MNHEY and SMNVEV (reference sequence). This CDR3 region has 15 residues. V lost 5 bases to trimming and J lost 0 bases, with 13 bases between them. The CDR3 DNA reads as TGTGCCAGCAGTCGAAATCCAGGGGTGAACACTGAAGCTTTCTTT. Translation gives CASSRNPGVNTEAFF.

This clone was picked up one time. The CDR3 spells CASNWGDPEAFF. Written as DNA, the CDR3 is TGTGCCAGCAACTGGGGAGACCCTGAAGCTTTCTTT. This chain links TRBV6-1 with TRBJ1-1; D unclear. Trimming cost V 7 bases and J 6 bases, with 12 bases left between them. This CDR3 spans 12 amino acids. Germline CDR1 reads MNHNS; CDR2 reads SASEGT.

This clone came up a few times. The chain links TRBV7-9 to TRBJ2-7, with D uncertain. The ends were cut back, 1 base at V and 2 bases at J, with 6 bases in the middle. Germline V lookup: CDR1 SEHNR, CDR2 FQNEAQ (reference sequence). The CDR3 extends over 13 amino acids. The CDR3 DNA is TGTGCCAGCAGCTTAGACAGTACCTACGAGCAGTACTTC. This translates into CASSLDSTYEQYF.

The chain's CDR3 is CASSLGRGVTEAFF. The CDR3 bases are TGTGCCAGCAGCTTGGGTCGGGGTGTCACTGAAGCTTTCTTT. This rearrangement joins TRBV5-6 to TRBJ1-1; no definite D call. V was trimmed by 0 bases and J by 4 bases, leaving 10 bases between them. Germline lookup yields CDR1 SGHDT and CDR2 YYEEEE. This CDR3 region has 14 residues.

The chain links TRBV27 to TRBJ1-2, with D possibly TRBD1 on 6 matching bases. Germline CDR1 and CDR2: MNHEY and SMNVEV (reference sequence). The CDR3 runs to 14 residues. V lost 6 bases and J 6 bases, leaving 17 bases between the germline ends. This CDR3 is CASRLMDSPHGYTF. The CDR3 coding sequence is TGTGCCAGCAGGTTAATGGACAGCCCACATGGCTACACCTTC.

The chain uses TRBV5-1 and TRBJ2-3, with D perhaps TRBD1 (6 bases). The CDR3 has 14 amino acids. V lost 4 bases and J 8 bases, leaving 17 bases between the germline ends. CDR1 and CDR2 from the germline V gene are SGHRS and YFSETQ. The CDR3 bases are TGCGCCAGCAGCAGTAACAGGGCGGTAGGTACGCAGTATTTT. Translating gives CASSSNRAVGTQYF.

The gene calls are TRBV30 and TRBJ1-3, with no clear D. V shed 1 base and J shed 3 bases, with 7 bases lying between them. The V gene's germline CDR1 is GTSNPN and CDR2 SVGIG (reference sequence). The CDR3 spans 13 residues. The CDR3 nucleotides are TGTGCCTGGAGTGGAACAGATGGAAACACCATATATTTT. This translates into CAWSGTDGNTIYF.

The rearrangement joins TRBV19 to TRBJ1-3, with D possibly matching TRBD1 (6 bases). Germline CDR1 LNHDA, CDR2 SQIVND (reference sequence). The CDR3 is made up of 14 amino acids. V was shortened by 7 bases and J by 0 bases, with 10 bases between the two germline ends. The CDR3 DNA follows: TGTGCCAGTACCGTGGACAGCTCTGGAAACACCATATATTTT. Translation gives CASTVDSSGNTIYF.

The chain is built from TRBV18 and TRBJ1-2, with 9 positions matching TRBD1. V gave up 3 bases and J gave up 7 bases; unmatched junction bases: 12. The CDR3 spans 16 residues. The germline V gene has CDR1 KGHSH and CDR2 LQKENI. CDR3 residues: CASSPVWGQGYVGYTF. The CDR3 coding sequence is TGTGCCAGCTCACCGGTTTGGGGACAGGGATATGTTGGCTACACCTTC.

V and J are TRBV7-9 and TRBJ2-1; D uncertain. The CDR3 spans 11 residues. Germline values: CDR1 SEHNR, CDR2 FQNEAQ (reference sequence). Trimming pared 5 bases from V and 10 bases from J, leaving 9 bases between. CDR3 protein: CASSPLIEQFF. CDR3 bases: TGTGCCAGCAGCCCCCTAATCGAGCAGTTCTTC.